Presented here are 27 T cell receptor beta chains from one specimen sequenced in a study of blood T cell repertoires in COVID-19. Profiling relied on immunoSEQ multiplex PCR, and the TCRdb table lists in-frame clones only, not all of them. Of some 130,000 clones in the sample, around 84% were seen once. Sequencing input: PBMCs or T cells enriched from blood (not recorded which). Receptor source: a man aged 35 to 55 with acute COVID-19.

The V call is TRBV19, the J call TRBJ2-1, with D perhaps matching TRBD2 (6 bases). V lost 5 bases, J lost 0 bases, and 14 bases lay in between. The CDR3 has 16 amino acids. Looked up from germline, CDR1 is LNHDA and CDR2 is SQIVND (reference sequence). The CDR3 loop is CASSSRDLSSYNEQFF. CDR3 DNA: TGTGCCAGTAGTTCCCGGGACTTAAGCTCCTACAATGAGCAGTTCTTC.

The genes are TRBV11-3 and TRBJ2-7; 9 nucleotides agree with TRBD1. Per germline, CDR1 SGHNT and CDR2 YENEEA. This CDR3 is 18 amino acids long. Trimming cost V 5 bases and J 6 bases; bases outside gene matches: 20. DNA for the CDR3: TGTGCCAGCAGCATAGGGGACCTCTTTGGGACAGGGTATATCGAGCAGTACTTC. Translation: CASSIGDLFGTGYIEQYF.

This rearrangement joins TRBV29-1 to TRBJ1-5; 10 bases are a match to TRBD1. With V trimmed by 0 bases and J by 7 bases, 3 bases remained unmatched. Germline CDR1 reads SQVTM; CDR2 reads ANQGSEA. The length of the CDR3 is 14 residues. CDR3 sequence (DNA): TGCAGCGTTGAAGAGGACAGGGGGAGGCAGCCCCAGCATTTT. This gives the protein CSVEEDRGRQPQHF.

This chain uses TRBV15 with TRBJ2-1; TRBD1 matches at 7 bases. CDR1 LNHNV and CDR2 YYDKDF come from the germline V gene (reference sequence). The trim removed 1 base at V and 6 bases at J, leaving 12 bases unmatched. The CDR3 extends over 17 amino acids. The CDR3: CATSRGHTTGRGNEQFF. The CDR3 region has the DNA TGTGCCACCAGCAGAGGACACACGACAGGGCGCGGCAATGAGCAGTTCTTC.

This clone was seen once. This sequence joins TRBV21-1 and TRBJ2-7; the D segment call TRBD1 is taken from the table without a DNA check. TRBV21-1 is a pseudogene segment. CDR3 length equals 15 residues. The CDR3 protein is CASSPQGSSSYEQYF. CDR3 sequence (DNA): TGTGCCAGCAGCCCACAGGGGTCGAGCTCCTACGAGCAGTACTTC.

CDR3 DNA sequence: TGTGCCAGTAGTACAGTCTCGGGCTCCTACAATGAGCAGTTCTTC. Protein product: CASSTVSGSYNEQFF. The chain is built from TRBV19 and TRBJ2-1; D is unclear. Trimming took off 4 bases at V and 0 bases at J, with 10 bases between the two ends. The CDR3 is 15 residues long. Germline V gene sequence: CDR1 LNHDA, CDR2 SQIVND (reference sequence).

This clone has just one count. The CDR3 loop reads CASSRQGLDGNTIYF. The CDR3 nucleotides are TGTGCCAGCAGTCGACAGGGGTTAGATGGAAACACCATATATTTT. The chain is built from TRBV6-5 and TRBJ1-3, with TRBD1 matching over 8 bases. Germline lookup yields CDR1 MNHEY and CDR2 SVGAGI. Unmatched junction bases numbered 6, after V lost 5 bases and J lost 3 bases. The CDR3 spans 15 residues.

The chain combines TRBV5-1 with TRBJ1-1; TRBD1 is a possible D gene (6 bases). The germline CDR1 and CDR2 sequences are SGHRS and YFSETQ. V was pared by 2 bases and J by 8 bases, with 16 bases between. This CDR3 comprises 14 residues. CDR3 loop: CASSLSFEGVEAFF. The CDR3 nucleotides read TGCGCCAGCAGCTTATCTTTCGAGGGGGTAGAAGCTTTCTTT.

The CDR3, as DNA: TGTGCCAGCAGTCCCCCGGGCGGGAGGGCCAACGAGCAGTACTTC. Translation gives CASSPPGGRANEQYF. The chain joins TRBV6-5 to TRBJ2-7; 9 bases agree with TRBD2. After removal of 5 bases from V and 5 bases from J, the junction contained 10 bases not matched to a gene. The CDR3 runs 15 residues. CDR1 is MNHEY and CDR2 is SVGAGI in the germline V gene.

This clone has just one count. The chain is built from TRBV9 and TRBJ2-3, with 7 bases that match TRBD2. Germline CDR1 SGDLS, CDR2 YYNGEE. Trimming at V came to 1 base and at J to 6 bases, leaving 8 bases not matched to a gene. This CDR3 has 15 residues. The CDR3 sequence: CASSVSPRGEDTQYF. CDR3 DNA: TGTGCCAGCAGCGTATCTCCCCGGGGGGAGGATACGCAGTATTTT.

The chain couples TRBV7-9 to TRBJ2-2, with a weak D call TRBD1 (6 bases). This CDR3 comprises 15 residues. Per germline, CDR1 SEHNR and CDR2 FQNEAQ (reference sequence). V lost 3 bases, J lost 1 base, and 9 bases lay in between. The CDR3 region is CASSLRTENTGELFF. As DNA, the CDR3 is TGTGCCAGCAGCTTGAGGACAGAGAACACCGGGGAGCTGTTTTTT.

By share, this clone counts as medium-sized. The chain joins TRBV11-2 to TRBJ1-1; TRBD1 aligns across 7 bases. From germline, CDR1 is SGHAT and CDR2 FQNNGV. This CDR3 contains 15 residues. V shed 4 bases, J shed 3 bases, and the junction held 8 bases outside the gene matches. The CDR3 here is CASSSVRQGYTEAFF. Here the CDR3 DNA reads TGTGCCAGCAGCTCCGTCCGACAGGGTTACACTGAAGCTTTCTTT.

J is TRBJ1-1 and V is TRBV5-4; weak D call: TRBD1 (5 bases). CDR3 length: 14 amino acids. CDR1 is SGHNT, CDR2 YYREEE, per germline (reference sequence). The V gene lost 1 base and the J gene lost 4 bases, with 11 bases spanning the gap. Written as DNA, the CDR3 is TGTGCCAGCAGCTTGCGGGCAGGGTCCACTGAAGCTTTCTTT. Its translation: CASSLRAGSTEAFF.

The chain employs TRBV5-1 and TRBJ1-4; 10 bases fit TRBD1. The length of the CDR3 is 15 residues. Looked up from germline, CDR1 is SGHRS and CDR2 is YFSETQ. The ends lost 4 bases at V and 5 bases at J; junction bases unmatched: 5. CDR3 in amino acids: CASSPEGQGNEKLFF. In DNA, the CDR3 is TGCGCCAGCAGCCCCGAGGGACAGGGGAATGAAAAACTGTTTTTT. Together with reference TRBV5-1 and TRBJ1-4, the CDR3 gives the full variable domain: KAGVTQTPRYLIKTRGQQVTLSCSPISGHRSVSWYQQTPGQGLQFLFEYFSETQRNKGNFPGRFSGRQFSNSRSEMNVSTLELGDSALYLCASSPEGQGNEKLFFGSGTQLSVL.

The chain carries TRBV27 and TRBJ2-1; 11 positions agree with TRBD2. In germline, CDR1 is MNHEY, CDR2 SMNVEV (reference sequence). This CDR3 has 15 residues. V was clipped by 1 base and J by 8 bases; unmatched bases: 4. CDR3: CASSLLLAGEDEQFF. The CDR3 nucleotides read TGTGCCAGCAGTTTATTACTAGCGGGAGAAGATGAGCAGTTCTTC.

The chain carries TRBV28 and TRBJ2-5; 9 nucleotides agree with TRBD1. The junction had 12 bases not matched to a gene; V was cut back by 6 bases and J by 4 bases. The CDR3 runs to 16 residues. Per germline, CDR1 MDHEN and CDR2 SYDVKM. In nucleotides, the CDR3 is TGTGCCAGCAGCCCTCCGGGACAGGGTTTTGGAGAGACCCAGTACTTC. Translation gives CASSPPGQGFGETQYF.

The CDR3 reads CASSPQGQGGGEKLFF. CDR3 DNA: TGTGCCAGTAGTCCCCAGGGCCAGGGAGGAGGTGAAAAACTGTTTTTT. The chain couples TRBV19 to TRBJ1-4, with D perhaps matching TRBD1 (5 bases). Trimming cost V 5 bases and J 7 bases, with 20 bases left between them. Germline V gives CDR1 LNHDA, CDR2 SQIVND (reference sequence). The CDR3 has 16 residues.

V usage is TRBV7-2 and J usage is TRBJ2-2; 8 nucleotides match TRBD1. In germline, CDR1 is SGHTA, CDR2 FQGNSA. The V segment lost 0 bases and the J segment 4 bases; nucleotides outside the gene matches: 10. The CDR3 contains 18 residues. DNA for the CDR3: TGTGCCAGCAGCTTAGCCATTCCTCAGGGGGCCGGCACCGGGGAGCTGTTTTTT. Its protein is CASSLAIPQGAGTGELFF. Drawing the rest from reference TRBV7-2 and TRBJ2-2, the complete variable domain is GAGVSQSPSNKVTEKGKDVELRCDPISGHTALYWYRQSLGQGLEFLIYFQGNSAPDKSGLPSDRFSAERTGGSVSTLTIQRTQQEDSAVYLCASSLAIPQGAGTGELFFGEGSRLTVL.

This clone was seen just once. The chain recombines TRBV18 with TRBJ1-4; 11 bases fit TRBD1. The CDR3 contains 13 residues. Germline values: CDR1 KGHSH, CDR2 LQKENI. The V gene end was trimmed by 11 bases and the J gene end by 7 bases; junction bases not matched to a gene: 6. For the CDR3, the DNA is TGTGCCTCCGGACAGGGGGCGGGTGAAAAACTGTTTTTT. It yields the protein CASGQGAGEKLFF.

The gene calls are TRBV7-2 and TRBJ2-5; 10 positions agree with TRBD1. Trimming took 5 bases from V and 5 from J; bases not matched to a gene: 5. Germline CDR1 is SGHTA and CDR2 is FQGNSA. The CDR3 has 14 amino acids. The CDR3 sequence: CASSPTGGRETQYF. The CDR3 DNA reads TGTGCCAGCAGCCCGACAGGGGGCCGGGAGACCCAGTACTTC.

The CDR3, as DNA: TGTGCCAGCAGTGCAGTCCCCGACACTGAAGCTTTCTTT. It codes for CASSAVPDTEAFF. This chain uses TRBV27 with TRBJ1-1; D call uncertain. Looked up from germline, CDR1 is MNHEY and CDR2 is SMNVEV (reference sequence). The CDR3 loop spans 13 amino acids. The V and J ends lost 5 bases and 3 bases respectively, with 10 bases between them.

The chain joins TRBV7-6 to TRBJ2-7; D remains unclear. V lost 1 base and J lost 1, with 11 bases in between. This CDR3 region has 15 residues. Germline loops: CDR1 SGHVS, CDR2 FNYEAQ. The CDR3 region is CASSLGDSISYEQYF. CDR3 nucleotide sequence: TGTGCCAGCAGCTTAGGTGACTCCATTTCCTACGAGCAGTACTTC.

The count of this clone is one. This chain joins TRBV2 and TRBJ2-7; 8 nucleotides match TRBD2. In germline, CDR1 is SNHLY, CDR2 FYNNEI. This CDR3 has 16 amino acids. With 2 bases clipped from V and 6 bases from J, the junction kept 12 bases outside the gene matches. CDR3 DNA: TGTGCCAGCAGTGAACTTGGACTAGCTTGGATAGCCGAGCAGTACTTC. Translation: CASSELGLAWIAEQYF.

The rearrangement links TRBV7-9 to TRBJ2-5, with D hard to call. The CDR3 sequence is 14 residues long. The germline V gene encodes CDR1 SEHNR and CDR2 FQNEAQ (reference sequence). Between the trimmed V and J ends, which lost 5 bases and 7 bases, there was a span of 17 bases. The CDR3 nucleotides are TGTGCCAGCAGCGGGTCCGGTGACTCGGGGACCCAGTACTTC. It codes for CASSGSGDSGTQYF. Complete variable domain (other parts from reference TRBV7-9 and TRBJ2-5): DTGVSQNPRHKITKRGQNVTFRCDPISEHNRLYWYRQTLGQGPEFLTYFQNEAQLEKSRLLSDRFSAERPKGSFSTLEIQRTEQGDSAMYLCASSGSGDSGTQYFGPGTRLLVL.

This clone was counted once. The chain is built from TRBV5-1 and TRBJ2-5, with TRBD1 matching 9 bases. Looked up from germline, CDR1 is SGHRS and CDR2 is YFSETQ. The V gene end was trimmed by 2 bases and the J gene end by 5 bases; junction bases not matched to a gene: 4. The CDR3 has 14 amino acids. The CDR3 DNA reads TGCGCCAGCAGCTTCCCTGGACAGGGGGAGACCCAGTACTTC. Amino acids: CASSFPGQGETQYF.

On this clone itself: The same CDR3 is also encoded by other DNA sequences in this sample. The chain employs TRBV5-1 and TRBJ2-5; D might be TRBD1 (5 bases). Germline lookup yields CDR1 SGHRS and CDR2 YFSETQ. With 0 bases removed from V and 1 base from J, the gap between germline ends came to 7 bases. The CDR3 is 14 amino acids. In nucleotides, the CDR3 is TGCGCCAGCAGCTTGGGGCAGGGCCAAGAGACCCAGTACTTC. It codes for CASSLGQGQETQYF.

V and J are TRBV6-1 and TRBJ2-1; maybe TRBD2 (6 bases). V dropped 3 bases and J dropped 4 bases, with 10 bases sitting between them. Per the germline V gene, CDR1 is MNHNS and CDR2 is SASEGT. This CDR3 has 14 amino acids. CDR3 in amino acids: CASSETGTYNEQFF. CDR3 DNA: TGTGCCAGCAGTGAGACCGGGACTTACAATGAGCAGTTCTTC.